The T cell receptor (beta chain) under discussion was sequenced for a study of early T cells in non-severe SARS-CoV-2 infection. From germline, CDR1 is MNHEY and CDR2 SVGAGI. This CDR3 is built from 21 residues. Trimming cost V 2 bases and J 3 bases; bases outside gene matches: 21. This clonotype has only a few counts. Each CDR3 protein is one row after TCRdb ran MiXCR on the 5' RACE reads. The sample includes about 99,000 distinct CDR3 sequences, roughly 17% of them seen just once. Sequenced input: whole blood. The source of this sequence is an adult who was a healthcare worker with PCR-confirmed SARS-CoV-2 infection or an uninfected control (not recorded which). The chain joins TRBV6-5 to TRBJ1-3; 8 bases are a match to TRBD1. CDR3 bases: TGTGCCAGCAGTTACGCGACTCGTCCGGGACAGGAGGTTCATTATGGAAACACCATATATTTT. Translating it yields CASSYATRPGQEVHYGNTIYF.